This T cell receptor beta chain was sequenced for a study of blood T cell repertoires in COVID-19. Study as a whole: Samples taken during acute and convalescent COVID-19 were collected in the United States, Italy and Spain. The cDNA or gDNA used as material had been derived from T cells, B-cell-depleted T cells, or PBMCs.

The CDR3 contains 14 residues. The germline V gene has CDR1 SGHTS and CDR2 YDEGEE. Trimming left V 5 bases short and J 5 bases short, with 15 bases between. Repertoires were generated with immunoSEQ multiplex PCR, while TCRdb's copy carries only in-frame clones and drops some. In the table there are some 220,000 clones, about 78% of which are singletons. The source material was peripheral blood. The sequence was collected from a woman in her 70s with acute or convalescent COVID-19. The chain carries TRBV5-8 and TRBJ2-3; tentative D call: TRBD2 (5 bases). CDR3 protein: CASSFLPGEDTQYF. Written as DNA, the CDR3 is TGTGCCAGCAGTTTCCTCCCCGGGGAAGATACGCAGTATTTT.